This entry lists 32 T cell receptor beta chains sequenced from one sample in a study of T cell repertoires in ileal Crohn's disease. The assay was immunoSEQ multiplex PCR, and TCRdb's table has in-frame clones only and misses some. The sample includes under 35,000 clones, about four fifths of them seen just once. The sample taken for sequencing was ileal tissue. Every receptor here comes from an adult with Crohn's disease.

This chain joins TRBV5-6 and TRBJ2-3; no firm D call. This CDR3 is built from 12 residues. V was trimmed by 1 base and J by 4 bases, leaving 4 bases between them. CDR1 SGHDT and CDR2 YYEEEE come from the germline V gene. CDR3 sequence reads: CASSLSADTQYF. The CDR3 region has the DNA TGTGCCAGCAGCTTGTCCGCAGATACGCAGTATTTT.

The J gene is TRBJ1-1, the V gene TRBV15; a weak D match, TRBD1 (6 bases). V dropped 1 base and J dropped 7 bases, with 13 bases sitting between them. Germline V lookup: CDR1 LNHNV, CDR2 YYDKDF (reference sequence). The CDR3 covers 14 residues. The CDR3 bases are TGTGCCACCAGCAGAGCGACAGGTGGAGATGAAGCTTTCTTT. Its protein product is CATSRATGGDEAFF.

This rearrangement joins TRBV29-1 to TRBJ2-7; D is unclear. Trimming removed 4 bases at V and 5 bases at J, with 9 bases between. This CDR3 spans 11 amino acids. The germline V gene encodes CDR1 SQVTM and CDR2 ANQGSEA. CDR3 DNA sequence: TGCAGCGTTGTCCTTGTCCACGAGCAGTACTTC. Encoded protein: CSVVLVHEQYF.

This rearrangement joins TRBV2 to TRBJ1-1; tentative D call: TRBD1 (5 bases). Deletions cut 5 bases from V and 9 bases from J, with 16 bases between. The germline gives CDR1 SNHLY, CDR2 FYNNEI. This CDR3 is 13 amino acids long. The DNA of the CDR3 is TGTGCCAGCAGTACAGGACCACCTTTTCAAGCTTTCTTT. Translation: CASSTGPPFQAFF. Full variable domain (rest looked up from reference TRBV2 and TRBJ1-1): EPEVTQTPSHQVTQMGQEVILRCVPISNHLYFYWYRQILGQKVEFLVSFYNNEISEKSEIFDDQFSVERPDGSNFTLKIRSTKLEDSAMYFCASSTGPPFQAFFGQGTRLTVV.

The chain uses TRBV5-6 and TRBJ2-3; a weak D match, TRBD2 (6 bases). From germline, CDR1 is SGHDT and CDR2 YYEEEE. The length of the CDR3 is 16 residues. V lost 4 bases, J lost 4 bases, and 19 bases lay in between. Written as DNA, the CDR3 is TGTGCCAGCAGCCTCGTCGGGAGATCAAATGCAGATACGCAGTATTTT. Amino acids: CASSLVGRSNADTQYF. The full variable domain, completed using reference TRBV5-6 and TRBJ2-3, is DAGVTQSPTHLIKTRGQQVTLRCSPKSGHDTVSWYQQALGQGPQFIFQYYEEEERQRGNFPDRFSGHQFPNYSSELNVNALLLGDSALYLCASSLVGRSNADTQYFGPGTRLTVL.

V gene TRBV30 combines with J gene TRBJ1-1, with a weak D call TRBD1 (6 bases). V was cut by 5 bases and J by 3 bases, with 25 bases left in between. The CDR3 sequence is 17 residues long. Germline CDR1 is GTSNPN and CDR2 is SVGIG (reference sequence). CDR3 sequence: CAWGGLNLQGRYTEAFF. For the CDR3, the DNA is TGTGCCTGGGGGGGCCTAAACCTACAGGGTCGGTACACTGAAGCTTTCTTT.

The chain links TRBV30 to TRBJ1-2; D possibly corresponds to TRBD1 (6 bases). Looked up from germline, CDR1 is GTSNPN and CDR2 is SVGIG (reference sequence). CDR3 length: 11 residues. V was shortened by 5 bases and J by 4 bases, with 8 bases between the two germline ends. This chain's CDR3 is CAWGTTYGYTF. Here the CDR3 DNA reads TGTGCCTGGGGGACAACCTATGGCTACACCTTC.

CDR3 region: CASSEGVVFRGNTIYF. Here the CDR3 DNA reads TGTGCCAGCAGTGAAGGAGTAGTCTTCCGGGGAAACACCATATATTTT. The V call is TRBV2, the J call TRBJ1-3, with D hard to call. Germline CDR1 and CDR2: SNHLY and FYNNEI. The CDR3 totals 16 residues. The germline V and J ends were trimmed by 1 base and 4 bases, with 14 bases remaining between them.

CDR3: CSVGSGWEQYF. CDR3 sequence (DNA): TGCAGCGTTGGATCCGGGTGGGAGCAGTACTTC. The chain couples TRBV29-1 to TRBJ2-7; D not resolved. The germline gives CDR1 SQVTM, CDR2 ANQGSEA. The V and J ends lost 4 bases and 7 bases respectively, with 11 bases between them. CDR3 length equals 11 residues.

The chain carries TRBV10-2 and TRBJ2-3; 10 nucleotides align to TRBD2. Trimming removed 7 bases from V and 2 bases from J; junction bases left unmatched: 9. Germline CDR1 is WSHSY and CDR2 is SAAADI. The CDR3 consists of 16 residues. This CDR3 reads CASKRGGLTNTDTQYF. CDR3 coding DNA: TGCGCCAGCAAGCGGGGGGGCCTTACGAACACAGATACGCAGTATTTT.

Details on this clone: Other DNA sequences from this sample encode an identical CDR3 as well. The chain couples TRBV4-1 to TRBJ2-2; 8 bases are a match to TRBD1. Looked up from germline, CDR1 is MGHRA and CDR2 is YSYEKL. The CDR3 covers 17 residues. Trimming cost V 2 bases and J 1 base; bases outside gene matches: 6. Here the CDR3 reads CASSQSPTGENTGELFF. The DNA of the CDR3 is TGCGCCAGCAGCCAATCCCCGACAGGGGAGAACACCGGGGAGCTGTTTTTT.

This clone was observed a single time. The V gene is TRBV30, the J gene TRBJ2-1; 8 bases are shared with TRBD2. The CDR3 runs to 15 residues. Germline CDR1 and CDR2: GTSNPN and SVGIG (reference sequence). The V segment lost 4 bases and the J segment 6 bases; nucleotides outside the gene matches: 11. CDR3 in DNA: TGTGCCTGGAAGAGAGGCGGGGGGTTTATCAATGAGCAGTTCTTC. Translated: CAWKRGGGFINEQFF.

The chain joins TRBV5-4 to TRBJ2-6; 7 bases are shared with TRBD2. The ends lost 0 bases at V and 12 bases at J; junction bases unmatched: 3. Germline CDR1 SGHNT, CDR2 YYREEE (reference sequence). CDR3 size: 13 residues. DNA for the CDR3: TGTGCCAGCAGCTTGGCGGGGGGTCTCGTCCTGACTTTC. This sequence encodes CASSLAGGLVLTF.

This chain joins TRBV5-1 and TRBJ1-3; 8 bases map to TRBD1. The V segment lost 0 bases and the J segment 7 bases; nucleotides outside the gene matches: 6. This CDR3 is built from 15 residues. Germline V gives CDR1 SGHRS, CDR2 YFSETQ. The CDR3 region is CASSLGSGGANTIYF. CDR3 in DNA: TGCGCCAGCAGCTTGGGATCAGGGGGCGCGAACACCATATATTTT.

The chain recombines TRBV19 with TRBJ1-4, with D hard to call. Per the germline V gene, CDR1 is LNHDA and CDR2 is SQIVND (reference sequence). This CDR3 region has 14 residues. Trimming stripped 6 bases from V and 0 bases from J, with 8 bases between. CDR3 sequence: CASRREATNEKLFF. DNA of the CDR3: TGTGCCAGTAGGAGGGAAGCAACTAATGAAAAACTGTTTTTT.

V usage is TRBV29-1 and J usage is TRBJ1-4, with 10 bases that match TRBD1. The CDR3 loop spans 13 amino acids. Germline V CDR1 and CDR2: SQVTM, ANQGSEA. After removal of 4 bases from V and 8 bases from J, the junction contained 4 bases not matched to a gene. CDR3 DNA: TGCAGCGTTGGGGACAGGGGAGGCGAAAAACTGTTTTTT. This sequence encodes CSVGDRGGEKLFF. The full variable domain, completed using reference TRBV29-1 and TRBJ1-4, is SAVISQKPSRDICQRGTSLTIQCQVDSQVTMMFWYRQQPGQSLTLIATANQGSEATYESGFVIDKFPISRPNLTFSTLTVSNMSPEDSSIYLCSVGDRGGEKLFFGSGTQLSVL.

J is TRBJ2-7 and V is TRBV4-3; a possible D gene is TRBD1 (5 bases). The CDR3 contains 15 residues. Germline lookup yields CDR1 LGHNA and CDR2 YSLEER. With 0 bases removed from V and 2 bases from J, the gap between germline ends came to 11 bases. CDR3 in amino acids: CASSQDPQVTYEQYF. DNA of the CDR3: TGCGCCAGCAGCCAAGATCCACAGGTAACCTACGAGCAGTACTTC.

The CDR3 DNA sequence: TGTGCCAGTAGTATGGTGGGACAGATCAACACCGGGGAGCTGTTTTTT. Its translation: CASSMVGQINTGELFF. This chain connects TRBV19 to TRBJ2-2; 7 nucleotides match TRBD1. This CDR3 has 16 residues. The junction had 6 bases not matched to a gene; V was cut back by 3 bases and J by 2 bases. The V gene's germline CDR1 is LNHDA and CDR2 SQIVND (reference sequence).

With respect to this clone: This specimen includes other DNA sequences encoding the same CDR3. The CDR3 is CAWSVLRQGSNYGYTF. The DNA for the CDR3 is TGTGCCTGGAGCGTACTGAGACAGGGGTCGAACTATGGCTACACCTTC. This chain joins TRBV30 and TRBJ1-2, with 8 bases matching TRBD1. V was pared by 3 bases and J by 2 bases, with 11 bases of the junction left unmatched. CDR3 length equals 16 residues. Per germline, CDR1 GTSNPN and CDR2 SVGIG (reference sequence).

The CDR3 reads CASSEWTGSLVQYF. CDR3 sequence (DNA): TGTGCCAGCAGTGAATGGACAGGGTCTTTGGTTCAGTACTTC. This sequence joins TRBV25-1 and TRBJ2-4, with 8 positions matching TRBD1. From germline, CDR1 is MGHDK and CDR2 SYGVNS. Germline trimming cut 1 base from V and 11 bases from J; bases unmatched to any gene: 7. The CDR3 runs 14 residues.

The CDR3 DNA sequence: TGCGCCAGCAGCTTGGCCTCCGGCGGGAGGGTGGGCGAGCAGTACTTC. Translating it yields CASSLASGGRVGEQYF. The V gene is TRBV5-1, the J gene TRBJ2-7; TRBD2 agrees at 9 bases. V was clipped by 0 bases and J by 6 bases; unmatched bases: 10. The CDR3 is made up of 16 amino acids. Germline CDR1 reads SGHRS; CDR2 reads YFSETQ.

This clone was picked up a small number of times. V is TRBV18 and J is TRBJ2-5, with TRBD2 matching 10 bases. The end of the DNA fits TRBJ2-7 better, so the J call may be wrong. This CDR3 comprises 18 residues. The germline V gene has CDR1 KGHSH and CDR2 LQKENI. The CDR3 sequence: CASSPLGLAETPRYEQYF. CDR3 nucleotides: TGTGCCAGCTCACCACTCGGACTAGCGGAGACCCCCCGCTACGAGCAGTACTTC.

This chain connects TRBV30 to TRBJ1-1; the match to TRBD1 covers 12 bases. The CDR3 spans 15 residues. V dropped 6 bases and J dropped 5; count of bases not matched to a gene: 10. In germline, CDR1 is GTSNPN, CDR2 SVGIG (reference sequence). CDR3 sequence: CACRDRGQGKTEAFF. CDR3 DNA: TGTGCCTGCCGGGACAGGGGGCAGGGAAAAACTGAAGCTTTCTTT.

The gene calls are TRBV7-9 and TRBJ2-1; 7 bases fit TRBD2. Germline assignment: CDR1 SEHNR and CDR2 FQNEAQ (reference sequence). This CDR3 has 16 residues. V was clipped by 2 bases and J by 4 bases; unmatched bases: 8. The CDR3 loop is CASSLNRRRGYNEQFF. The CDR3 bases are TGTGCCAGCAGCTTAAATCGCAGGCGGGGGTACAATGAGCAGTTCTTC.

J is TRBJ2-2 and V is TRBV6-5; possible D gene TRBD1, 6 bases. This CDR3 has 15 residues. Between the trimmed V and J ends, which lost 10 bases and 1 base, there was a span of 16 bases. CDR1 is MNHEY, CDR2 SVGAGI, per germline. The CDR3 here is CATILYRENTGELFF. The DNA for the CDR3 is TGTGCCACCATCCTATACAGGGAGAACACCGGGGAGCTGTTTTTT.

This chain joins TRBV13 and TRBJ2-7; TRBD2 aligns across 7 bases. The length of the CDR3 is 15 residues. Germline V gene data show CDR1 as PRHDT and CDR2 as FYEKMQ (reference sequence). V was pared by 5 bases and J by 3 bases, with 10 bases of the junction left unmatched. CDR3 region: CASSLTGTTYYEQYF. The CDR3 region has the DNA TGTGCCAGCAGCCTCACCGGGACTACCTACTACGAGCAGTACTTC. The complete variable domain, with remaining parts taken from reference TRBV13 and TRBJ2-7, reads AAGVIQSPRHLIKEKRETATLKCYPIPRHDTVYWYQQGPGQDPQFLISFYEKMQSDKGSIPDRFSAQQFSDYHSELNMSSLELGDSALYFCASSLTGTTYYEQYFGPGTRLTVT.

This clone was detected once. V usage is TRBV4-3 and J usage is TRBJ1-2; 9 nucleotides align to TRBD1. Germline CDR1 and CDR2: LGHNA and YSLEER. J lost 4 bases, V lost 0 bases, and 9 bases had no gene match. This CDR3 spans 17 amino acids. In nucleotides, the CDR3 is TGCGCCAGCAGCCAAGATCATGATACAGGGGGCTTCTATGGCTACACCTTC. This codes for CASSQDHDTGGFYGYTF.

The chain couples TRBV30 to TRBJ1-5; 9 nucleotides match TRBD1. CDR1 and CDR2 from the germline V gene are GTSNPN and SVGIG (reference sequence). Germline trimming cut 4 bases from V and 4 bases from J; bases unmatched to any gene: 11. The CDR3 totals 16 residues. The CDR3 DNA sequence: TGTGCCTGGACCGTAAAGACAGGGGGACTGAATCAGCCCCAGCATTTT. Its translation: CAWTVKTGGLNQPQHF. The full variable domain, rest sourced from reference TRBV30 and TRBJ1-5, is SQTIHQWPATLVQPVGSPLSLECTVEGTSNPNLYWYRQAAGRGLQLLFYSVGIGQISSEVPQNLSASRPQDRQFILSSKKLLLSDSGFYLCAWTVKTGGLNQPQHFGDGTRLSIL.

The rearrangement uses TRBV6-6 and TRBJ1-1, with D possibly TRBD1 on 5 matching bases. Germline CDR1 and CDR2: MNHNY and SVGAGI (reference sequence). V dropped 6 bases and J dropped 7 bases, with 9 bases sitting between them. The CDR3 covers 11 residues. CDR3 DNA: TGTGCCAGCAGCCAGGGCCGTGAAGCTTTCTTT. Amino acids: CASSQGREAFF.

The chain has TRBV7-6 and TRBJ2-5; 7 nucleotides align to TRBD2. The CDR3 length is 14 residues. Trimming at V came to 4 bases and at J to 2 bases, leaving 4 bases not matched to a gene. CDR1 and CDR2 (germline): SGHVS, FNYEAQ. The CDR3 loop reads CASSSSSGQETQYF. CDR3 coding DNA: TGTGCCAGCAGCTCTTCTAGCGGTCAAGAGACCCAGTACTTC.

Only a few counts were recorded for this clone. The rearrangement links TRBV6-1 to TRBJ1-2; D is possibly TRBD1 (6 bases). Trimming left V 5 bases short and J 2 bases short, with 12 bases between. This CDR3 spans 14 amino acids. Per germline, CDR1 MNHNS and CDR2 SASEGT. The CDR3 coding sequence is TGTGCCAGCAGTTTTCAGGGGTGGAACTATGGCTACACCTTC. Encoded protein: CASSFQGWNYGYTF.

The chain recombines TRBV29-1 with TRBJ2-7; a possible D gene is TRBD1 (6 bases). The V gene lost 3 bases and the J gene lost 1 base, with 16 bases spanning the gap. CDR3 length equals 15 residues. Germline CDR1 reads SQVTM; CDR2 reads ANQGSEA. The CDR3 sequence: CSVEGGQGLSYEQYF. CDR3 coding DNA: TGCAGCGTTGAGGGTGGGCAGGGGCTTTCCTACGAGCAGTACTTC.